This T cell receptor (beta chain) was identified during a study of T cells after yellow fever vaccination. Study-wide results and limits: Clonotypes found in both CD4 and CD8 compartments made up a small share. Highly abundant clonotypes carried over from the bulk population could end up in FACS-sorted repertoires as contaminants. Reappearance after the booster was seen for most primary-vaccination clones, at 96% CD4 and roughly 90% CD8.

By 5'RACE template switching, TCR cDNA was produced, with a universal primer site and UMIs added in the process. TCRdb processed the 5' RACE reads anew with MiXCR; each CDR3 protein has one entry. Among about 240,000 distinct CDR3 sequences listed, 6% to 7.5% were seen once. The germline CDR1 and CDR2 sequences are ENHRY and SYGVKD. The CDR3 has 15 amino acids. V lost 7 bases to trimming and J lost 3 bases; unmatched junction nucleotides: 4. This clonotype was observed many times. Its antigen is unidentified. The sequencing used CD4+ T cells sorted from PBMCs, collected 15 days after the yellow fever booster vaccination. The sequence derives from a man between 25 and 39 years old who received the YFV17D yellow fever vaccine. V and J are TRBV10-3 and TRBJ2-2, with 11 bases identical to TRBD1. CDR3 loop: CAIKSGQGDTGELFF. As DNA, the CDR3 is TGTGCCATCAAGTCGGGACAGGGGGACACCGGGGAGCTGTTTTTT.